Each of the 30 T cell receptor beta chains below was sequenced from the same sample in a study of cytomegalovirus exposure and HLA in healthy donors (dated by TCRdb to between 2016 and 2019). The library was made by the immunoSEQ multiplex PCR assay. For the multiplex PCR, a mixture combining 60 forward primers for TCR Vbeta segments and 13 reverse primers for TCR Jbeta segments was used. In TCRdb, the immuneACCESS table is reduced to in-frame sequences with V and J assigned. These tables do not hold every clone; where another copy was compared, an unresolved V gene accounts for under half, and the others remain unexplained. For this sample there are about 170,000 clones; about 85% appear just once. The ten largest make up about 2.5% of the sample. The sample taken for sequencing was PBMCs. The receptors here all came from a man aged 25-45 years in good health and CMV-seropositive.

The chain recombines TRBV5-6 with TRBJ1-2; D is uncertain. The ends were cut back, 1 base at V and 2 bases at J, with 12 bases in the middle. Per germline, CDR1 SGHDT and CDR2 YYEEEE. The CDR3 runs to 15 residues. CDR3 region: CASSLISGNNYGYTF. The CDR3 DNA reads TGTGCCAGCAGCTTGATAAGCGGGAACAACTATGGCTACACCTTC.

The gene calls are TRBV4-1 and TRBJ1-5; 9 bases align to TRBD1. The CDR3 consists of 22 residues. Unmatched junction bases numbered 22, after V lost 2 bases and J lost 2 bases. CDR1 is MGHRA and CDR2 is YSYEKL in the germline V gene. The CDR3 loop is CASSQLRVPGQGNRLGNQPQHF. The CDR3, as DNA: TGCGCCAGCAGCCAACTCAGGGTACCGGGACAGGGTAATAGGTTGGGCAATCAGCCCCAGCATTTT.

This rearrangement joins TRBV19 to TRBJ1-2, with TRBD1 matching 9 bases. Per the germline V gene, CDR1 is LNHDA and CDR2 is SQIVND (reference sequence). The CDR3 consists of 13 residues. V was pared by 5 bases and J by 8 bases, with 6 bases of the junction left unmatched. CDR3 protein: CASSLQGAEGYTF. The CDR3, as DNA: TGTGCCAGTAGTCTACAGGGGGCCGAAGGCTACACCTTC.

The CDR3 loop reads CASSFTPGATTDTQYF. In DNA, the CDR3 is TGCGCCAGCAGCTTCACCCCGGGAGCGACCACAGATACGCAGTATTTT. The V gene is TRBV5-1, the J gene TRBJ2-3, with TRBD2 as a possible D gene (6 bases). The germline V gene encodes CDR1 SGHRS and CDR2 YFSETQ. Deletions cut 2 bases from V and 2 bases from J, with 15 bases between. The CDR3 covers 16 residues.

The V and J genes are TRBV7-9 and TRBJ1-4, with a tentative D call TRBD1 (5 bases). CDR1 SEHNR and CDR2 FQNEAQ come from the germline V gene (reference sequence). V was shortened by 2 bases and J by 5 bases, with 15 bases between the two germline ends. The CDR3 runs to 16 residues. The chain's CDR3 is CASSLRQGGLNEKLFF. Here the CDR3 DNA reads TGTGCCAGCAGCTTAAGGCAGGGAGGCCTGAATGAAAAACTGTTTTTT. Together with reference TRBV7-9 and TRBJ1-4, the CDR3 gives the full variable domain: DTGVSQNPRHKITKRGQNVTFRCDPISEHNRLYWYRQTLGQGPEFLTYFQNEAQLEKSRLLSDRFSAERPKGSFSTLEIQRTEQGDSAMYLCASSLRQGGLNEKLFFGSGTQLSVL.

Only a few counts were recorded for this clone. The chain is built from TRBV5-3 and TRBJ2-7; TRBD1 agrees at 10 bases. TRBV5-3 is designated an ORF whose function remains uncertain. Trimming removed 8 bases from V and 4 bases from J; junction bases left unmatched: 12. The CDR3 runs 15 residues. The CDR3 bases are TGTGCCAGCGCCCAGGGAGGACAGGGGGGGTACGAGCAGTACTTC. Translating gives CASAQGGQGGYEQYF.

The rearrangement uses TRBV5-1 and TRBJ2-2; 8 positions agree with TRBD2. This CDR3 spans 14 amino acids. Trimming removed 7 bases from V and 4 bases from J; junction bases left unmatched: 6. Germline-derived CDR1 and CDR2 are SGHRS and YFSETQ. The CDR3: CASHGGAVTGELFF. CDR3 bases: TGCGCCAGCCACGGGGGGGCGGTCACCGGGGAGCTGTTTTTT.

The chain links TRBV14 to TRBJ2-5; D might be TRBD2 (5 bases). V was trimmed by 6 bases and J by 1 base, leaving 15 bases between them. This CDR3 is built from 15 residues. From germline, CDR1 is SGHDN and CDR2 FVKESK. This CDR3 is CASRERNSLQETQYF. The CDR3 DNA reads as TGTGCCAGCAGGGAGCGGAATTCGCTCCAAGAGACCCAGTACTTC.

The CDR3 coding sequence is TGTGCCAGCAGCTCGAAGGGACTAGCGGACACCGGGGAGCTGTTTTTT. Amino acid sequence: CASSSKGLADTGELFF. This chain uses TRBV7-6 with TRBJ2-2, with 11 bases identical to TRBD2. Germline loops: CDR1 SGHVS, CDR2 FNYEAQ. The trim removed 4 bases at V and 3 bases at J, leaving 4 bases unmatched. This CDR3 is 16 amino acids long.

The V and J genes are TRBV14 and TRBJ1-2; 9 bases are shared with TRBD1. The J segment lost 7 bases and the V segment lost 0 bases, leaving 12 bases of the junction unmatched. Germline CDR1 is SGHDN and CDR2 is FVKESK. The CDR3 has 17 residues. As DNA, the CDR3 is TGTGCCAGCAGCCAAGAAGAGCACAGGGGGCGATTTCGTGGCTACACCTTC. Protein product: CASSQEEHRGRFRGYTF. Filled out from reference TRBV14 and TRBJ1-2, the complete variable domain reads EAGVTQFPSHSVIEKGQTVTLRCDPISGHDNLYWYRRVMGKEIKFLLHFVKESKQDESGMPNNRFLAERTGGTYSTLKVQPAELEDSGVYFCASSQEEHRGRFRGYTFGSGTRLTVV.

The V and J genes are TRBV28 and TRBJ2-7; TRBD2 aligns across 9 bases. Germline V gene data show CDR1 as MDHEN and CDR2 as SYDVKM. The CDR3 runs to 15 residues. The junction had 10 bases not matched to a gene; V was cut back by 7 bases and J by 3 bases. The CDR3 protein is CASTLDVAGDYEQYF. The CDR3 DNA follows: TGTGCCAGCACCTTGGACGTAGCGGGAGACTACGAGCAGTACTTC.

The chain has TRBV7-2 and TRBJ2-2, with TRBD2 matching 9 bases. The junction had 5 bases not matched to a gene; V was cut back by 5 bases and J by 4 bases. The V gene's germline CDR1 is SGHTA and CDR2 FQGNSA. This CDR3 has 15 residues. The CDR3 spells CASSGSGRITGELFF. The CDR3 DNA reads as TGTGCCAGCAGCGGTAGCGGGAGAATCACCGGGGAGCTGTTTTTT.

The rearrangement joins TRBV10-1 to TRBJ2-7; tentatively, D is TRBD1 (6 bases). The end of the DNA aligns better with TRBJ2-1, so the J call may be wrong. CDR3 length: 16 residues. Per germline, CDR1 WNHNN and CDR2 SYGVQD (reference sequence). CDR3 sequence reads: CASSEVSQGSGNEQFF. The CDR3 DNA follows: TGCGCCAGCAGTGAAGTTTCCCAGGGGTCTGGCAATGAGCAGTTCTTC.

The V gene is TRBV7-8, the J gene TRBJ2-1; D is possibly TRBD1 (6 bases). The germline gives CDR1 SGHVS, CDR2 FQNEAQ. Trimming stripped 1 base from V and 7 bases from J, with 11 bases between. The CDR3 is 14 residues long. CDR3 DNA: TGTGCCAGCAGCTTAGGGGACACGAGGAATGAGCAGTTCTTC. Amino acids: CASSLGDTRNEQFF.

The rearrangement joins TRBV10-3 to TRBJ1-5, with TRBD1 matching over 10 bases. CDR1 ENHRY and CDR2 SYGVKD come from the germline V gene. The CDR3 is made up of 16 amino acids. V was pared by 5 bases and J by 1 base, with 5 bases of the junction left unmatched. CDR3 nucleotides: TGTGCCATCAGTCCGGGGGGACAGGGGAGCAATCAGCCCCAGCATTTT. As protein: CAISPGGQGSNQPQHF.

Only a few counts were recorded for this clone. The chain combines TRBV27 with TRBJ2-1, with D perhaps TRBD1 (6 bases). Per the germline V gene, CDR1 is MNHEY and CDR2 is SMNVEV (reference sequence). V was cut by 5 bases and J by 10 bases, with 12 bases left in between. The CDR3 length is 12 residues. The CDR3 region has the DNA TGTGCCAGCAGTCTGCCCAGGGGAGAGCAGTTCTTC. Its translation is CASSLPRGEQFF.

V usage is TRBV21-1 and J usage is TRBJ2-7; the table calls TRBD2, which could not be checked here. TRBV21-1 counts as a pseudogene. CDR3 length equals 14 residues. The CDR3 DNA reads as TGTGCCAGCAGCAGCCCGGGAGGGCCGTACGAGCAGTACGTC. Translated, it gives CASSSPGGPYEQYV.

The CDR3 loop reads CASSHAGQGVPYEQYF. CDR3 coding DNA: TGTGCCAGCAGCCATGCGGGACAGGGGGTGCCCTACGAGCAGTACTTC. The V gene is TRBV13, the J gene TRBJ2-7; 11 nucleotides line up with TRBD1. CDR3 size: 16 residues. Per germline, CDR1 PRHDT and CDR2 FYEKMQ (reference sequence). V was clipped by 5 bases and J by 2 bases; unmatched bases: 8.

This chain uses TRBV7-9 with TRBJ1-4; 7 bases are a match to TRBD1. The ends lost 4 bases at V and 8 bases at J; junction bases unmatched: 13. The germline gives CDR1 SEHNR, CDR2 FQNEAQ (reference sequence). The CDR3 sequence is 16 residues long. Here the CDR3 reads CASSSKGGRYLEKLFF. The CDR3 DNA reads TGTGCCAGCAGCTCTAAAGGGGGCCGGTATCTCGAAAAACTGTTTTTT. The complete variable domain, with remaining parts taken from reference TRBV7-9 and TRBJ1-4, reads DTGVSQNPRHKITKRGQNVTFRCDPISEHNRLYWYRQTLGQGPEFLTYFQNEAQLEKSRLLSDRFSAERPKGSFSTLEIQRTEQGDSAMYLCASSSKGGRYLEKLFFGSGTQLSVL.

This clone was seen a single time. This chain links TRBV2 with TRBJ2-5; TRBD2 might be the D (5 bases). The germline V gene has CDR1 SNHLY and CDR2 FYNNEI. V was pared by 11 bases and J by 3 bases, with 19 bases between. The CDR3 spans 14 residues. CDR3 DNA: TGTGCCGGATCTATAACCGGGAAAAAAGAGACCCAGTACTTC. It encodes CAGSITGKKETQYF.

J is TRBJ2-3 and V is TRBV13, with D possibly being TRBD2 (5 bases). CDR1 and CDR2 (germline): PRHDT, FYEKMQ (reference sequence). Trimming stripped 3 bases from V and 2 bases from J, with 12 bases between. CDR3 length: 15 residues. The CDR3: CASSFWGASTDTQYF. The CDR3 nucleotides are TGTGCCAGCAGCTTTTGGGGAGCCTCCACAGATACGCAGTATTTT.

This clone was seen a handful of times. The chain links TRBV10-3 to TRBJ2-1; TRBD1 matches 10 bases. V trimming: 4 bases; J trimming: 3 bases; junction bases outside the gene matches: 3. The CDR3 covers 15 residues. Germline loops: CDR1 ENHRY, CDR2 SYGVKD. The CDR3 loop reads CAISAGQGDYNEQFF. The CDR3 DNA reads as TGTGCCATCAGTGCTGGACAGGGGGACTACAATGAGCAGTTCTTC.

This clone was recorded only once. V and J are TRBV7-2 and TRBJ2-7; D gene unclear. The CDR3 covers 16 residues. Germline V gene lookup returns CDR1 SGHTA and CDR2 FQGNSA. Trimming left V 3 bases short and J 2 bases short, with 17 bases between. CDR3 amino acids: CASSFGATTATYEQYF. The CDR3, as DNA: TGTGCCAGCAGCTTTGGAGCCACAACGGCCACCTACGAGCAGTACTTC. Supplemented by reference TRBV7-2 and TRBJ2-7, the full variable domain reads GAGVSQSPSNKVTEKGKDVELRCDPISGHTALYWYRQSLGQGLEFLIYFQGNSAPDKSGLPSDRFSAERTGGSVSTLTIQRTQQEDSAVYLCASSFGATTATYEQYFGPGTRLTVT.

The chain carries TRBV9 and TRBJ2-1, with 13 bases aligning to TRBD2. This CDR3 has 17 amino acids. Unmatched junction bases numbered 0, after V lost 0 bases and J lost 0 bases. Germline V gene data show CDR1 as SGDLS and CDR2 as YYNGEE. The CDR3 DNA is TGTGCCAGCAGCGTAGGGACTAGCGGGAGCTCCTACAATGAGCAGTTCTTC. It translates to CASSVGTSGSSYNEQFF.

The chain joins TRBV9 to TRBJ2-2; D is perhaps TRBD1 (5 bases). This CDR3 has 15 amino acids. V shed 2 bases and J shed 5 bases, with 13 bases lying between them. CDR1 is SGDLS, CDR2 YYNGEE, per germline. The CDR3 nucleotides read TGTGCCAGCAGCGTTGGGGCGGCACAGACCGGGGAGCTGTTTTTT. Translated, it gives CASSVGAAQTGELFF. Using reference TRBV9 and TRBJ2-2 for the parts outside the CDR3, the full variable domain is DSGVTQTPKHLITATGQRVTLRCSPRSGDLSVYWYQQSLDQGLQFLIQYYNGEERAKGNILERFSAQQFPDLHSELNLSSLELGDSALYFCASSVGAAQTGELFFGEGSRLTVL.

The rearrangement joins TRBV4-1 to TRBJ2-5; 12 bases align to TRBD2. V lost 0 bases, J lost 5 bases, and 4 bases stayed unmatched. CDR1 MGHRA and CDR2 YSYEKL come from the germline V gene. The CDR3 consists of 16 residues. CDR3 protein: CASSQDRLAGVETQYF. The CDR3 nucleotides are TGCGCCAGCAGCCAAGATCGACTAGCGGGAGTGGAGACCCAGTACTTC.

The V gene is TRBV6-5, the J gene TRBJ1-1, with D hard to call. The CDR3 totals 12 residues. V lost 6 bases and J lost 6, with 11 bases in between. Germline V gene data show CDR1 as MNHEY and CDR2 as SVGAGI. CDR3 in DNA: TGTGCCAGCAGAAACCCAGGCTCTGAAGCTTTCTTT. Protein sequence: CASRNPGSEAFF.

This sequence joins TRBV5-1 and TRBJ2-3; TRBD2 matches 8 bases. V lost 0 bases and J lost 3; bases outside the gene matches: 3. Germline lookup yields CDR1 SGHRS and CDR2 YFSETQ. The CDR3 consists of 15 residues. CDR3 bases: TGCGCCAGCAGCTTGGAAGTAGCGGGGACAGATACGCAGTATTTT. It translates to CASSLEVAGTDTQYF.

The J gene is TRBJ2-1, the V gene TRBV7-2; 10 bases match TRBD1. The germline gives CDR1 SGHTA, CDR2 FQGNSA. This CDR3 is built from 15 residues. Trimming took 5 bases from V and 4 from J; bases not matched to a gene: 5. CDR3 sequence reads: CASSPDRGFYNEQFF. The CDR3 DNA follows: TGTGCCAGCAGCCCGGACAGGGGGTTTTACAATGAGCAGTTCTTC.

CDR3 protein: CASSQGILRTGSYEQYF. The DNA of the CDR3 is TGCGCCAGCAGCCAAGGAATATTGCGGACAGGGTCTTACGAGCAGTACTTC. The chain employs TRBV4-3 and TRBJ2-7; 8 bases are shared with TRBD1. Trimming at V came to 1 base and at J to 4 bases, leaving 12 bases not matched to a gene. The CDR3 consists of 17 residues. In germline, CDR1 is LGHNA, CDR2 YSLEER.